This T cell receptor beta chain is from a study of beta chain features in type 1 diabetes. Overall study results and limits: Type 1 diabetes patients showed a moderate but significant shortening of TCRB CDR3s in all four CD4+ subsets.

All of the isolated RNA was reverse transcribed, so expressed TCRB transcripts were sequenced. Naive, central memory and regulatory T cell samples produced a mean of approximately 4 million reads. Method: immunoSEQ multiplex PCR; TCRdb's copy keeps in-frame clones and lacks some. The repertoire holds about 660,000 clones, about 14% seen once, with 0.035% to 0.045% in the top ten. About this clone: Its antigen is not identified.

The receptor was isolated from a man aged 18 to 35 with type 1 diabetes. Sequencing was done on a sample of naive CD4+ T cells from blood.

CDR3 nucleotides: TGTGCCAGCAGCCGATTCCCGGAGGGCAATGAGCAGTTCTTC. Translating gives CASSRFPEGNEQFF. The V call is TRBV6-5, the J call TRBJ2-1; the D gene is possibly TRBD2 (6 bases). The CDR3 has 14 amino acids. The V end lost 6 bases, the J end lost 6 bases, and 15 bases lay between the germline ends. Germline V gene data show CDR1 as MNHEY and CDR2 as SVGAGI.